This T cell receptor beta chain was found in a study of early stage breast cancer tumors. About the research overall: Of 15 to 20 invasive breast tumors, approximately 11 were hormone receptor-positive, HER2-negative. Study outcomes and limitations: Enriched TCRB sequences shared across patients were mostly commonly generated sequences.

Trimming removed 0 bases at V and 4 bases at J, with 11 bases between. Germline values: CDR1 SGHRS, CDR2 YFSETQ. The CDR3 is 15 amino acids. About this clone itself: The antigen is undetermined.

The table came from immunoSEQ multiplex PCR; TCRdb's copy has only in-frame clones and leaves some out. The table includes some 20,000 clones, 83% detected once. The sequenced sample was blood. V is TRBV5-1 and J is TRBJ2-1; the D gene is possibly TRBD2 (5 bases). This TCR was recovered from a person aged 65 to 85 with breast cancer. The CDR3 nucleotides are TGCGCCAGCAGCTTGGCCGGGGTCCCTTACAATGAGCAGTTCTTC. Its translation: CASSLAGVPYNEQFF.